A single sample is the source of the 19 T cell receptor beta chains below, sequenced in a study of identical twins. Each CDR3 protein is one row after TCRdb ran MiXCR on the 5' RACE reads. The sample has 650,000 to 800,000 distinct CDR3 sequences; more than 6.5% are singletons. Another study also made use of these data, one on yellow fever vaccine responses in identical twins.

Material for sequencing was PBMCs. The receptors shown here come from a woman aged 18-29 years in good health.

This clonotype was picked up many times. The CDR3 DNA reads TGTGCCAGCAGTTCACAGGGGACTGACTATGGCTACACCTTC. It translates to CASSSQGTDYGYTF. The rearrangement links TRBV12-3 or TRBV12-4 to TRBJ1-2; 7 positions agree with TRBD1. V lost 4 bases, J lost 3 bases, and 5 bases stayed unmatched. This CDR3 has 14 residues.

This clonotype was detected ten times or more. The chain joins TRBV11-2 to TRBJ2-5, with D possibly matching TRBD1 (6 bases). Germline CDR1 is SGHAT and CDR2 is FQNNGV. The CDR3 has 14 residues. The germline V and J ends were trimmed by 5 bases and 2 bases, with 12 bases remaining between them. CDR3 sequence reads: CASSRDRRQETQYF. The CDR3, as DNA: TGTGCCAGCAGCCGAGACAGGCGGCAAGAGACCCAGTACTTC. Full variable domain (outside the CDR3, taken from reference TRBV11-2 and TRBJ2-5): EAGVAQSPRYKIIEKRQSVAFWCNPISGHATLYWYQQILGQGPKLLIQFQNNGVVDDSQLPKDRFSAERLKGVDSTLKIQPAKLEDSAVYLCASSRDRRQETQYFGPGTRLLVL.

A remark on this clonotype: Its ends do not fully match the called genes, so a read error is possible. The chain employs TRBV25-1 and TRBJ2-1, with a tentative D call TRBD2 (5 bases). The CDR3 length is 15 residues. The germline V gene encodes CDR1 MGHDK and CDR2 SYGVNS. CDR3 amino acids: CASSPNPGSYNGQFF. The DNA for the CDR3 is TGTGCCAGCAGTCCCAACCCGGGGTCCTACAATGGGCAGTTCTTC.

The sample holds a few counts of this clonotype. The chain joins TRBV15 to TRBJ1-4; the D gene is possibly TRBD1 (6 bases). This CDR3 comprises 17 residues. Trimming removed 0 bases from V and 2 bases from J, with 13 bases in between. Germline CDR1 and CDR2: LNHNV and YYDKDF (reference sequence). This chain's CDR3 is CATSRDRRGTTNEKLFF. The CDR3 DNA reads as TGTGCCACCAGCAGAGATCGCAGGGGCACGACTAATGAAAAACTGTTTTTT.

The rearrangement links TRBV9 to TRBJ2-7, with D possibly TRBD2 on 6 matching bases. Germline values: CDR1 SGDLS, CDR2 YYNGEE. Trimming stripped 0 bases from V and 5 bases from J, with 9 bases between. This CDR3 contains 13 residues. CDR3 DNA: TGTGCCAGCAGCGTAGGTGGGAGGAACGAGCAGTACTTC. This sequence encodes CASSVGGRNEQYF.

As concerns this clonotype: The junction differs from germline at one of its ends, possibly a read error. The V call is TRBV7-2, the J call TRBJ2-7; TRBD1 aligns across 7 bases. The CDR3 spans 13 residues. Germline lookup yields CDR1 SGHTA and CDR2 FQGNSA. CDR3 DNA: TGTGCCAGCAGCACATTCCTGACAGGGACGGAGTCCTTC. This gives the protein CASSTFLTGTESF.

The V and J genes are TRBV20-1 and TRBJ2-7; D uncertain. The CDR3 runs to 13 residues. V dropped 0 bases and J dropped 3 bases, with 9 bases sitting between them. Germline lookup yields CDR1 DFQATT and CDR2 SNEGSKA (reference sequence). CDR3 bases: TGCAGTGCTAGAGAGGTTCAGATCTACGAGCAGTACTTC. Translation: CSAREVQIYEQYF.

The chain employs TRBV7-9 and TRBJ1-2; D is ambiguous. Germline assignment: CDR1 SEHNR and CDR2 FQNEAQ (reference sequence). The V end lost 4 bases, the J end lost 3 bases, and 12 bases lay between the germline ends. The length of the CDR3 is 14 residues. The CDR3 spells CASSYRDIYYGYTF. Here the CDR3 DNA reads TGTGCCAGCAGCTACCGGGATATCTACTATGGCTACACCTTC.

This chain uses TRBV3-1 with TRBJ2-3, with D perhaps assigned TRBD1 or TRBD2 (5 bases each). With 3 bases removed from V and 0 bases from J, the gap between germline ends came to 13 bases. This CDR3 has 16 residues. Germline CDR1 is LGHDT and CDR2 is YNNKEL (reference sequence). This CDR3 is CASSQDPGRSTDTQYF. CDR3 DNA sequence: TGTGCCAGCAGCCAGGATCCGGGACGCAGCACAGATACGCAGTATTTT.

The chain employs TRBV25-1 and TRBJ2-2; possibly TRBD1 for D (5 bases). Trimming took off 1 base at V and 10 bases at J, with 10 bases between the two ends. The CDR3 contains 13 residues. Germline V gene data show CDR1 as MGHDK and CDR2 as SYGVNS. CDR3 in amino acids: CASSESGREELFF. The CDR3 DNA reads TGTGCCAGCAGTGAATCCGGCAGGGAGGAGCTGTTTTTT.

In its sample, this clonotype was seen many times. The chain has TRBV3-1 and TRBJ2-7, with 7 bases identical to TRBD1. Looked up from germline, CDR1 is LGHDT and CDR2 is YNNKEL (reference sequence). J lost 3 bases, V lost 4 bases, and 6 bases had no gene match. This CDR3 has 14 residues. CDR3 amino acids: CASSLRQGIYEQYF. The DNA for the CDR3 is TGTGCCAGCAGCCTCCGACAGGGTATCTACGAGCAGTACTTC.

This clonotype has at least ten counts. This rearrangement joins TRBV7-3 to TRBJ2-1; D may be TRBD1 (6 bases). Germline V lookup: CDR1 SGHTA, CDR2 FQGTGA. The V gene lost 5 bases and the J gene lost 1 base, with 12 bases spanning the gap. The CDR3 is 15 residues long. The CDR3 here is CASSQGLLSYNEQFF. The CDR3 nucleotides read TGTGCCAGCAGCCAGGGGCTATTGTCCTACAATGAGCAGTTCTTC.

The J gene is TRBJ1-2, the V gene TRBV6-1, with 8 bases that match TRBD1. The trim removed 6 bases at V and 4 bases at J, leaving 4 bases unmatched. CDR1 and CDR2 (germline): MNHNS, SASEGT. The CDR3 runs 13 residues. Here the CDR3 DNA reads TGTGCCAGCAGGAATACAGGGGGCTATGGCTACACCTTC. Its protein is CASRNTGGYGYTF.

There are many counts of this clonotype. This sequence joins TRBV7-9 and TRBJ1-2; D is ambiguous. V lost 2 bases and J lost 3, with 10 bases in between. CDR3 length: 14 amino acids. CDR1 is SEHNR, CDR2 FQNEAQ, per germline (reference sequence). As DNA, the CDR3 is TGTGCCAGCAGCTTAATCCTAGAGGACTATGGCTACACCTTC. Protein product: CASSLILEDYGYTF. Full variable domain (remainder filled in from reference TRBV7-9 and TRBJ1-2): DTGVSQNPRHKITKRGQNVTFRCDPISEHNRLYWYRQTLGQGPEFLTYFQNEAQLEKSRLLSDRFSAERPKGSFSTLEIQRTEQGDSAMYLCASSLILEDYGYTFGSGTRLTVV.

This sequence joins TRBV27 and TRBJ2-2; 8 positions match TRBD2. Germline V CDR1 and CDR2: MNHEY, SMNVEV (reference sequence). V was pared by 4 bases and J by 0 bases, with 13 bases of the junction left unmatched. CDR3 size: 19 residues. This chain's CDR3 is CASSSERAGATSNTGELFF. CDR3 in DNA: TGTGCCAGCAGTTCTGAGCGAGCGGGGGCCACTTCGAACACCGGGGAGCTGTTTTTT.

This rearrangement joins TRBV29-1 to TRBJ1-5; 7 bases fit TRBD1. The V gene end was trimmed by 4 bases and the J gene end by 5 bases; junction bases not matched to a gene: 8. CDR3 length: 14 amino acids. Germline V gives CDR1 SQVTM, CDR2 ANQGSEA. CDR3 loop: CSVGFQGVDQPQHF. The CDR3 DNA reads as TGCAGCGTTGGTTTTCAGGGGGTCGATCAGCCCCAGCATTTT. Together with reference TRBV29-1 and TRBJ1-5, the CDR3 gives the full variable domain: SAVISQKPSRDICQRGTSLTIQCQVDSQVTMMFWYRQQPGQSLTLIATANQGSEATYESGFVIDKFPISRPNLTFSTLTVSNMSPEDSSIYLCSVGFQGVDQPQHFGDGTRLSIL.

This chain connects TRBV6-6 to TRBJ1-1; D is undetermined. The germline V gene has CDR1 MNHNY and CDR2 SVGAGI (reference sequence). Trimming removed 4 bases at V and 3 bases at J, with 9 bases between. The length of the CDR3 is 13 residues. CDR3 loop: CASSWMFDTEAFF. CDR3 DNA: TGTGCCAGCAGTTGGATGTTTGACACTGAAGCTTTCTTT.

The chain couples TRBV20-1 to TRBJ2-5, with 12 bases identical to TRBD1. V was clipped by 5 bases and J by 5 bases; unmatched bases: 12. Germline CDR1 reads DFQATT; CDR2 reads SNEGSKA (reference sequence). This CDR3 region has 16 residues. CDR3 loop: CSAPNTGTGGWETQYF. The CDR3 DNA sequence: TGCAGTGCTCCAAATACCGGGACAGGGGGCTGGGAGACCCAGTACTTC.

The chain uses TRBV2 and TRBJ2-1, with 7 bases that match TRBD2. V dropped 6 bases and J dropped 8; count of bases not matched to a gene: 4. Per germline, CDR1 SNHLY and CDR2 FYNNEI. This CDR3 is built from 12 residues. The CDR3 reads CASRGGIDEQFF. CDR3 in DNA: TGTGCCAGCAGGGGGGGGATCGATGAGCAGTTCTTC.